Reported below is one TCR beta chain. Its antigen is as yet unknown. Generated by immunoSEQ multiplex PCR, the TCRdb table keeps only in-frame clones and is missing some. The table shows fewer than 80,000 clones, with 70% to 90% occurring only once. The source of the sample is a study of OX40 agonist ivuxolimab in advanced cancers. Study-wide results and limits: The study did not work out the antigen specificity of the expanded peripheral T cells.

The CDR3 is 15 residues long. Germline CDR1 and CDR2: MNHEY and SVGAGI. V dropped 4 bases and J dropped 6 bases, with 13 bases sitting between them. Sample: CD4+ or CD8+ T cells sorted from blood, taken in a trial of the OX40 agonist ivuxolimab. This chain uses TRBV6-5 with TRBJ1-6; TRBD1 might be the D (5 bases). This clonotype originated in an adult with an advanced solid tumor such as melanoma, head and neck, liver or kidney cancer. In nucleotides, the CDR3 is TGTGCCAGCAGTTCTCGACAGCGCCTTAATTCACCCCTCCACTTT. It codes for CASSSRQRLNSPLHF.